The sequence of this T cell receptor (beta chain) was determined in a study of blood T cell repertoires in COVID-19. Overall study context: Sites across the United States, Italy and Spain contributed samples from acute and convalescent COVID-19.

Those enrolled in Seattle joined during active infection and were followed longitudinally afterward. Original processing notes: Nucleated cell counts were estimated from reference gene primer amplification. Some clones are missing from TCRdb's copy, which holds only in-frame ones; the method was immunoSEQ multiplex PCR. V and J calls and clone size are copied from that table; D and trimming were computed from the DNA. The repertoire includes about 95,000 clones, roughly 79% of them detected once, and approximately 4.6% sits in the top ten. J gave up 0 bases and V 1 base, and 7 bases lay outside the gene matches. Looked up from germline, CDR1 is SEHNR and CDR2 is FQNEAQ (reference sequence). The CDR3 sequence is 17 residues long.

The sequence was obtained from an elderly man with COVID-19, enrolled during active disease. The chain joins TRBV7-9 to TRBJ2-3, with 7 positions matching TRBD1. The sequenced material came from peripheral blood. The CDR3: CASSLDSPGQSTDTQYF. The CDR3 DNA reads as TGTGCCAGCAGCTTAGACAGCCCGGGACAGAGCACAGATACGCAGTATTTT.